This T cell receptor beta chain was found in a study of low-dose radiotherapy and immunotherapy resistance in tumors. About the research overall: Intravenous ipilimumab 1 mg/kg every six weeks was given with nivolumab 240 mg every two weeks. Intravenous cyclophosphamide 200 mg/m2 was given every two weeks, one day before radiation and immunotherapy.

Primers targeting TRAV and TRBV primed first-strand cDNA, covering alpha and beta chains. PCR amplification of the TCRs was performed with Phusion for approximately 20 PCR cycles, and it relied on a constant-region primer together with a V-primer adapter. TCRdb fed the reads into MiXCR, producing one record per CDR3 protein. This sample yields 95,000 to 100,000 distinct CDR3 sequences, of which less than 25% are seen a single time; about 4% belongs to the top ten. The time point was: after trial treatment. Treatment described: LDRT plus nivolumab, ipilimumab, low-dose cyclophosphamide and aspirin (RACIN trial). The donors' regimen was nivolumab, ipilimumab, aspirin, low-dose cyclophosphamide and low-dose radiotherapy. V gave up 0 bases and J gave up 9 bases, with 12 bases separating them. The CDR3 totals 15 residues. Germline V gene sequence: CDR1 MGHRA, CDR2 YSYEKL. This clonotype was detected ten times or more.

The specimen was PBMCs, collected after low-dose radiotherapy plus immunotherapy. The rearrangement links TRBV4-1 to TRBJ1-6; D is uncertain. The sequence was obtained from a male donor with prostate cancer. The CDR3 bases are TGCGCCAGCAGCCAAGAGGCTGCGTCCTCTTCACCCCTCCACTTT. Its translation: CASSQEAASSSPLHF.